These 5 T cell receptor beta chains were sequenced from one sample in a study of blood T cell repertoires in COVID-19. Data came from immunoSEQ multiplex PCR; TCRdb stores just in-frame clones and leaves some out. The sample includes around 180,000 clones, around four fifths of them seen just once. The specimen sequenced was peripheral blood. The source is a man between 65 and 85 years old with active or convalescent COVID-19.

The chain employs TRBV2 and TRBJ2-7, with TRBD1 identical over 9 bases. Trimming cost V 6 bases and J 6 bases; bases outside gene matches: 9. This CDR3 spans 14 amino acids. Germline V gives CDR1 SNHLY, CDR2 FYNNEI. The CDR3 DNA follows: TGTGCCAGCAGGAAGACAGGGGGGACTCTCGAGCAGTACTTC. Translation: CASRKTGGTLEQYF.

The J gene is TRBJ1-2, the V gene TRBV12-3 or TRBV12-4, with TRBD1 identical over 8 bases. V lost 7 bases, J lost 7 bases, and 8 bases stayed unmatched. The CDR3 length is 13 residues. The CDR3 nucleotides read TGTGCCAGCACCCTAGACAGGGGAAGTGGCTACACCTTC. As protein: CASTLDRGSGYTF.

V and J are TRBV18 and TRBJ1-2, with TRBD1 identical over 7 bases. Unmatched junction bases numbered 11, after V lost 2 bases and J lost 8 bases. The CDR3 spans 15 residues. The germline CDR1 and CDR2 sequences are KGHSH and LQKENI. The CDR3 region has the DNA TGTGCCAGCTCACCAACGGGGACAGTCGGTGAGGGCTACACCTTC. This sequence encodes CASSPTGTVGEGYTF. The full variable domain, in which reference TRBV18 and TRBJ1-2 provide the parts outside the CDR3, is NAGVMQNPRHLVRRRGQEARLRCSPMKGHSHVYWYRQLPEEGLKFMVYLQKENIIDESGMPKERFSAEFPKEGPSILRIQQVVRGDSAAYFCASSPTGTVGEGYTFGSGTRLTVV.

The chain joins TRBV6-5 to TRBJ1-4; no firm D call. This CDR3 spans 11 amino acids. Germline V gives CDR1 MNHEY, CDR2 SVGAGI. V was trimmed by 8 bases and J by 8 bases, leaving 9 bases between them. The CDR3 loop reads CASGRREKLFF. CDR3 nucleotides: TGTGCCAGCGGCCGTCGAGAAAAACTGTTTTTT.

The CDR3 loop reads CASSPLASDTQYF. The CDR3 DNA sequence: TGTGCCAGCAGCCCCCTAGCGTCAGATACGCAGTATTTT. The chain links TRBV14 to TRBJ2-3; TRBD2 is a possible D gene (6 bases). The CDR3 covers 13 residues. The V end was cut by 4 bases, the J end by 4 bases, with 9 bases between. Per germline, CDR1 SGHDN and CDR2 FVKESK.